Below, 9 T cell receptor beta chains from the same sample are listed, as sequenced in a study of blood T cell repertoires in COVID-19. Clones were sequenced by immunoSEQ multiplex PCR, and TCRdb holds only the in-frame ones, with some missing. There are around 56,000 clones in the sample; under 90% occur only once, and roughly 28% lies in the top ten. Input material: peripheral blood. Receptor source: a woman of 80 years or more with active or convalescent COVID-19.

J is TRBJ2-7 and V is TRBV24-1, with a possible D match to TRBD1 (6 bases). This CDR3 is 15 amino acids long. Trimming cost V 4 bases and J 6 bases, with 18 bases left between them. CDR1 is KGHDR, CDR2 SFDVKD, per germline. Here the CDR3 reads CATSDPTSTGFEQYF. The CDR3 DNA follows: TGTGCCACCAGTGACCCTACCTCGACAGGATTCGAGCAGTACTTC.

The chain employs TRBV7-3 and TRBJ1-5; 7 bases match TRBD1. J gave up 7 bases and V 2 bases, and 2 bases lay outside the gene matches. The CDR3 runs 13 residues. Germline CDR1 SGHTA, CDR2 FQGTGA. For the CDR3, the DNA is TGTGCCAGCAGCTTAGACAGGGAACAGCCCCAGCATTTT. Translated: CASSLDREQPQHF.

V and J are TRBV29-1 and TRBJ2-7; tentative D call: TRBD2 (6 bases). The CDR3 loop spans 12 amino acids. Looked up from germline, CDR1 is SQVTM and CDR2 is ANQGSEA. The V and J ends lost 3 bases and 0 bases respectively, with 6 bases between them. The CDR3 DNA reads TGCAGCGTTGAGGAGGGCTCCTACGAGCAGTACTTC. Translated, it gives CSVEEGSYEQYF.

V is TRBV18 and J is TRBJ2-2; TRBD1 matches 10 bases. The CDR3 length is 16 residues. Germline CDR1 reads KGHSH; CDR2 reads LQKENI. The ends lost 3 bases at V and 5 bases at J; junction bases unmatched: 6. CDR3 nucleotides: TGTGCCAGCTCACCGTCGACAGGGGGCGCAACCGGGGAGCTGTTTTTT. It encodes CASSPSTGGATGELFF.

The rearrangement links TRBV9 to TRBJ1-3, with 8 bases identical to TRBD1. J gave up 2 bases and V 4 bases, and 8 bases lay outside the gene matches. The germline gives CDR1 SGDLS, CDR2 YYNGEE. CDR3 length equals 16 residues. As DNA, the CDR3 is TGTGCCAGCAGCCCACAGACAGGGGCGACTGGAAACACCATATATTTT. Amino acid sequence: CASSPQTGATGNTIYF.

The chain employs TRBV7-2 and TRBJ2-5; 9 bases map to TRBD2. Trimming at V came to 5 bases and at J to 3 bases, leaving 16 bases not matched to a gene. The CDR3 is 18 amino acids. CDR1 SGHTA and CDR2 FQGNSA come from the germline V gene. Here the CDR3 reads CASSPRGAGGPKEETQYF. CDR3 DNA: TGTGCCAGCAGCCCCCGCGGGGCGGGGGGGCCGAAGGAAGAGACCCAGTACTTC. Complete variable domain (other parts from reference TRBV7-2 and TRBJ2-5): GAGVSQSPSNKVTEKGKDVELRCDPISGHTALYWYRQSLGQGLEFLIYFQGNSAPDKSGLPSDRFSAERTGGSVSTLTIQRTQQEDSAVYLCASSPRGAGGPKEETQYFGPGTRLLVL.

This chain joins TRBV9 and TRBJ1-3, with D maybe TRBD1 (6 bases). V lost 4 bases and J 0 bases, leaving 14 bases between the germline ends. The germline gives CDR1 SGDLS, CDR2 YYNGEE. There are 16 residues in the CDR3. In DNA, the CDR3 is TGTGCCAGCAGCAGAGGGGGAAGTGGCTCTGGAAACACCATATATTTT. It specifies CASSRGGSGSGNTIYF.

CDR3 residues: CASSVTSGYQETQYF. For the CDR3, the DNA is TGTGCCAGCAGCGTAACTAGCGGGTACCAAGAGACCCAGTACTTC. The gene calls are TRBV9 and TRBJ2-5, with 9 bases identical to TRBD2. The V and J ends lost 1 base and 0 bases, in that order; junction bases with no gene match: 1. Germline CDR1 is SGDLS and CDR2 is YYNGEE. This CDR3 has 15 residues.

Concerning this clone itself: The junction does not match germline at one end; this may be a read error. As DNA, the CDR3 is TGTGCCAGTAGTGTAGACAGGGGCCTGCCTAATCAGCCCCAGCATTTT. Its protein product is CASSVDRGLPNQPQHF. V usage is TRBV19 and J usage is TRBJ1-5; 8 positions agree with TRBD1. CDR3 length: 16 amino acids. CDR1 LNHDA and CDR2 SQIVND come from the germline V gene (reference sequence).